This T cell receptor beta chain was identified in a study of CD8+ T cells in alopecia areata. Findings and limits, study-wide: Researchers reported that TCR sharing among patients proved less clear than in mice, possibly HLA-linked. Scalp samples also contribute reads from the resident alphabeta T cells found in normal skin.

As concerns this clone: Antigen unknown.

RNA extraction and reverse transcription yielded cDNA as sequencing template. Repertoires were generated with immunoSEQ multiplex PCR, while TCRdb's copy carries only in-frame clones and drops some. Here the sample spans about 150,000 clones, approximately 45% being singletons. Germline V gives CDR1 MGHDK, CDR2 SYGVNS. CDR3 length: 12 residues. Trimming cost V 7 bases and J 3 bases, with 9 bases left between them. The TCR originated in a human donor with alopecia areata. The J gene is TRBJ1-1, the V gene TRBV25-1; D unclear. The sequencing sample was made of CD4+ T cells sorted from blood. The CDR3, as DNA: TGTGCCAGCAAGGTCGGCCACACTGAAGCTTTCTTT. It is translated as CASKVGHTEAFF. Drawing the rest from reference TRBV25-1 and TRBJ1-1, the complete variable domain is EADIYQTPRYLVIGTGKKITLECSQTMGHDKMYWYQQDPGMELHLIHYSYGVNSTEKGDLSSESTVSRIRTEHFPLTLESARPSHTSQYLCASKVGHTEAFFGQGTRLTVV.